What follows are 18 T cell receptor beta chains derived from one specimen sequenced in a study of OX40 agonist ivuxolimab in advanced cancers. Clones were read by immunoSEQ multiplex PCR, and TCRdb kept only the in-frame ones, dropping some. The sample shows 70,000 or so clones, roughly 89% of them seen only once. Source: CD4+ or CD8+ T cells sorted from blood, taken in a trial of the OX40 agonist ivuxolimab. The receptors come from an adult with an advanced solid tumor such as melanoma, head and neck, liver or kidney cancer.

This clone was picked up one time. The chain uses TRBV5-1 and TRBJ1-2; D is unresolved. V was trimmed by 4 bases and J by 7 bases, leaving 11 bases between them. The length of the CDR3 is 12 residues. CDR1 and CDR2 (germline): SGHRS, YFSETQ. The CDR3 spells CASSPVEGGYTF. As DNA, the CDR3 is TGCGCCAGCAGCCCGGTAGAGGGTGGCTACACCTTC.

The CDR3 DNA follows: TGTGCCAGCAGCTTAGGGACTAGCGGGCGGAGGGAGCAGTTCTTC. Amino acids: CASSLGTSGRREQFF. The J gene is TRBJ2-1, the V gene TRBV7-2; 11 nucleotides line up with TRBD2. Losses at the gene ends were 1 base for V and 10 bases for J; bases not matched to a gene: 6. There are 15 residues in the CDR3. Germline V CDR1 and CDR2: SGHTA, FQGNSA.

The chain uses TRBV7-9 and TRBJ2-2; TRBD1 aligns across 9 bases. Looked up from germline, CDR1 is SEHNR and CDR2 is FQNEAQ (reference sequence). V shed 5 bases and J 1 base; nucleotides not matched to a gene: 5. The CDR3 sequence is 16 residues long. The DNA for the CDR3 is TGTGCCAGCAGCCCGTGGGGACAGGGGAACACCGGGGAGCTGTTTTTT. This encodes CASSPWGQGNTGELFF.

This chain links TRBV7-9 with TRBJ2-7; 9 bases are a match to TRBD2. J lost 2 bases, V lost 0 bases, and 11 bases had no gene match. Per germline, CDR1 SEHNR and CDR2 FQNEAQ (reference sequence). The CDR3 is 18 amino acids. The CDR3 sequence: CASSLAGASGVGTYEQYF. CDR3 sequence (DNA): TGTGCCAGCAGCTTAGCAGGAGCTAGCGGGGTTGGTACCTACGAGCAGTACTTC. The complete variable domain, with remaining parts taken from reference TRBV7-9 and TRBJ2-7, reads DTGVSQNPRHKITKRGQNVTFRCDPISEHNRLYWYRQTLGQGPEFLTYFQNEAQLEKSRLLSDRFSAERPKGSFSTLEIQRTEQGDSAMYLCASSLAGASGVGTYEQYFGPGTRLTVT.

The CDR3 is CASSYSSTTNEKLFF. In DNA, the CDR3 is TGTGCCAGCAGTTACTCATCAACAACTAATGAAAAACTGTTTTTT. The J gene is TRBJ1-4, the V gene TRBV6-5; no definite D call. Germline CDR1 and CDR2: MNHEY and SVGAGI. V gave up 0 bases and J gave up 0 bases, with 5 bases separating them. The CDR3 sequence is 15 residues long.

This chain links TRBV5-6 with TRBJ2-1; D is perhaps TRBD1 (5 bases). Germline CDR1 and CDR2: SGHDT and YYEEEE. This CDR3 is built from 14 residues. Deletions cut 0 bases from V and 4 bases from J, with 8 bases between. Here the CDR3 reads CASSLGQGYNEQFF. The CDR3 nucleotides read TGTGCCAGCAGCTTGGGGCAGGGATACAATGAGCAGTTCTTC.

The V gene is TRBV5-1, the J gene TRBJ2-1, with TRBD2 identical over 10 bases. The CDR3 is made up of 16 amino acids. CDR1 is SGHRS and CDR2 is YFSETQ in the germline V gene. Losses at the gene ends were 0 bases for V and 6 bases for J; bases not matched to a gene: 6. The CDR3 loop is CASSLAASGSRNEQFF. The CDR3 DNA sequence: TGCGCCAGCAGCTTGGCAGCTAGCGGGAGCCGCAATGAGCAGTTCTTC.

V and J are TRBV15 and TRBJ1-2; 7 bases are a match to TRBD1. The germline CDR1 and CDR2 sequences are LNHNV and YYDKDF (reference sequence). The CDR3 length is 15 residues. V lost 1 base, J lost 6 bases, and 8 bases stayed unmatched. CDR3 region: CATSRVKEGANGYTF. The CDR3 region has the DNA TGTGCCACCAGCAGAGTTAAAGAGGGGGCCAATGGCTACACCTTC.

The rearrangement joins TRBV9 to TRBJ2-1, with a tentative D call TRBD2 (5 bases). V lost 0 bases to trimming and J lost 4 bases, with 8 bases between them. Looked up from germline, CDR1 is SGDLS and CDR2 is YYNGEE. CDR3 size: 14 residues. DNA for the CDR3: TGTGCCAGCAGCGTAGAACTAGGATACAATGAGCAGTTCTTC. Amino acid sequence: CASSVELGYNEQFF.

The V gene is TRBV19, the J gene TRBJ1-5; TRBD1 might be the D (5 bases). V lost 7 bases and J lost 0, with 13 bases in between. Looked up from germline, CDR1 is LNHDA and CDR2 is SQIVND (reference sequence). The CDR3 loop spans 15 amino acids. The CDR3 DNA reads as TGTGCCAGTATGGCCAGGGAGAATAGCAATCAGCCCCAGCATTTT. Protein product: CASMARENSNQPQHF.

This clone was counted a single time. The chain combines TRBV7-9 with TRBJ1-1; D remains ambiguous. This CDR3 region has 12 residues. The V end lost 8 bases, the J end lost 0 bases, and 7 bases lay between the germline ends. Germline V gene lookup returns CDR1 SEHNR and CDR2 FQNEAQ (reference sequence). The CDR3 sequence is CASQLLNTEAFF. The CDR3 DNA follows: TGTGCCAGCCAACTCTTGAACACTGAAGCTTTCTTT.

The rearrangement uses TRBV28 and TRBJ1-4, with a possible D match to TRBD1 (5 bases). The CDR3 sequence is 17 residues long. V was shortened by 4 bases and J by 0 bases, with 15 bases between the two germline ends. Germline CDR1 reads MDHEN; CDR2 reads SYDVKM. The CDR3 region is CASSSVEGLATNEKLFF. CDR3 nucleotide sequence: TGTGCCAGCAGTTCAGTAGAGGGGTTGGCAACTAATGAAAAACTGTTTTTT.

The chain's CDR3 is CASSPGIYGYTF. The DNA for the CDR3 is TGTGCCAGCAGTCCGGGGATCTATGGCTACACCTTC. The rearrangement joins TRBV6-1 to TRBJ1-2; no clear D. Germline CDR1 and CDR2: MNHNS and SASEGT. V lost 5 bases, J lost 4 bases, and 8 bases lay in between. This CDR3 is 12 amino acids long.

The J gene is TRBJ2-1, the V gene TRBV5-1, with TRBD2 identical over 10 bases. Per the germline V gene, CDR1 is SGHRS and CDR2 is YFSETQ. The CDR3 is made up of 17 amino acids. After removal of 5 bases from V and 0 bases from J, the junction contained 8 bases not matched to a gene. CDR3 DNA: TGCGCCAGCAGACTCCTAGCGGGAGAGGCCTCCTACAATGAGCAGTTCTTC. Encoded protein: CASRLLAGEASYNEQFF.

The CDR3 is CASTGGGIPYNEQFF. CDR3 bases: TGCGCCAGCACCGGCGGGGGCATCCCCTACAATGAGCAGTTCTTC. The chain links TRBV5-1 to TRBJ2-1; a possible D gene is TRBD2 (7 bases). V lost 6 bases and J 2 bases, leaving 15 bases between the germline ends. Germline V CDR1 and CDR2: SGHRS, YFSETQ. This CDR3 has 15 residues.

The chain is built from TRBV4-1 and TRBJ2-4, with D possibly being TRBD2 (5 bases). CDR1 and CDR2 (germline): MGHRA, YSYEKL. The CDR3 runs 12 residues. Trimming cost V 0 bases and J 15 bases, with 12 bases left between them. The CDR3 nucleotides read TGCGCCAGCAGCCAAGATCGGACTCCCAGGTACTTC. Translating gives CASSQDRTPRYF.

V and J are TRBV28 and TRBJ1-1; D gene ambiguous. Germline V lookup: CDR1 MDHEN, CDR2 SYDVKM. The V gene lost 7 bases and the J gene lost 1 base, with 4 bases spanning the gap. This CDR3 contains 11 residues. CDR3 in DNA: TGTGCCAGCACGGGGAACACTGAAGCTTTCTTT. It is translated as CASTGNTEAFF. Using reference TRBV28 and TRBJ1-1 for the parts outside the CDR3, the full variable domain is DVKVTQSSRYLVKRTGEKVFLECVQDMDHENMFWYRQDPGLGLRLIYFSYDVKMKEKGDIPEGYSVSREKKERFSLILESASTNQTSMYLCASTGNTEAFFGQGTRLTVV.

This sequence joins TRBV2 and TRBJ2-5; D could derive from TRBD1 or TRBD2 (6 bases each). CDR3 length: 16 residues. Between the trimmed V and J ends, which lost 6 bases and 2 bases, there was a span of 19 bases. From germline, CDR1 is SNHLY and CDR2 FYNNEI. CDR3 in DNA: TGTGCCAGCAGCAAGGACAGACTAGTCGGTCAAGAGACCCAGTACTTC. Encoded protein: CASSKDRLVGQETQYF.